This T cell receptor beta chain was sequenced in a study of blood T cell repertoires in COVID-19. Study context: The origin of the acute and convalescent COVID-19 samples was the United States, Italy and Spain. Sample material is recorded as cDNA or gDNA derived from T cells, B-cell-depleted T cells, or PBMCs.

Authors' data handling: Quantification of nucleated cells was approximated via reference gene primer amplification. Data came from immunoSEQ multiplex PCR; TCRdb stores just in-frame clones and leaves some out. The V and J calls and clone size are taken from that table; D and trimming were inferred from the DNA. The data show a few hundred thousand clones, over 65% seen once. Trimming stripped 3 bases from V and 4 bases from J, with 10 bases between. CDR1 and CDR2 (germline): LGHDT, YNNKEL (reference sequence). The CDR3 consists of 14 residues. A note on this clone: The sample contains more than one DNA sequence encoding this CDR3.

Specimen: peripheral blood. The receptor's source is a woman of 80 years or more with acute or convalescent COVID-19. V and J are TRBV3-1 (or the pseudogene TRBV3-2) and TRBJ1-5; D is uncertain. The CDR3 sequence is CASSQAGNNQPQHF. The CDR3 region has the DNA TGTGCCAGCAGCCAGGCCGGGAATAATCAGCCCCAGCATTTT.